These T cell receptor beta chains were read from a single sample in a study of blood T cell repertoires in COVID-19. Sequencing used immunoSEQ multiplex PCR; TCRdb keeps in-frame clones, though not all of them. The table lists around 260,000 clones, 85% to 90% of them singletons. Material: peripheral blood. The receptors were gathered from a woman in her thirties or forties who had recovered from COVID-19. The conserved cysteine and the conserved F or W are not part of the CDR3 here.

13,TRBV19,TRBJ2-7,ASTLGRGPSYEQY
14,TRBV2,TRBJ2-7,ASSTRTSPLSYEQY
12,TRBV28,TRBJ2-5,ASSTIAGQETQY
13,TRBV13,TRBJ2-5,ASSLLSGGQETQY
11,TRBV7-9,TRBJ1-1,ASSPGGNTEAF
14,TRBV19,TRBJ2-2,ASSIPDTTNTGELF
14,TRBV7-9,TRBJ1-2,ASSLGGTDLNYGYT
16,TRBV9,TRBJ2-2,ASSEPGLAGGVPGELF
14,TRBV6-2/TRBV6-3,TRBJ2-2,ASSYAGPLNTGELF
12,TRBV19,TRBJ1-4,ASRPTGGVEKLF
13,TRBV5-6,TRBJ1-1,ASSFWEDYNTEAF
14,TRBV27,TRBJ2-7,ASSLSEGTVSYEQY
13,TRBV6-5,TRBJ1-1,ASSYQANMNTEAF
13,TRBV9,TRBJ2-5,ASSVSSGGQETQY
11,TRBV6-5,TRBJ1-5,ATTSGGFQPQH
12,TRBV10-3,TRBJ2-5,AISDDRGTETQY
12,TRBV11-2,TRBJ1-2,ASRRGGGELSYT
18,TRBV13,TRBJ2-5,ASSLTDPWVAGAFQETQY
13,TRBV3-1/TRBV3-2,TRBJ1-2,ASSPSGTGAYGYT
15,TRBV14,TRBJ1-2,ASSQRTGGDSGRGYT
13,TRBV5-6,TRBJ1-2,ASSLKPGGNYGYT
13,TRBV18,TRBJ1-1,ASSPTSNQGTEAF
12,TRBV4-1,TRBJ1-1,ASSQVAGGTEAF
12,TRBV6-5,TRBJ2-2,ASRQGRRSGELF
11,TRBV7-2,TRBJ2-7,ASSLVTRYEQY
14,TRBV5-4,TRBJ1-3,ASSYTGLVKGNTIY
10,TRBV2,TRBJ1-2,ASSGGSYGYT
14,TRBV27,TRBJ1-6,ASSREEVSYNSPLH
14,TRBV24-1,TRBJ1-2,ATSDLAGPGRGGYT
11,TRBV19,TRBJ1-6,ASSAAMNSPLH
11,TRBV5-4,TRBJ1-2,AGTRDTKYGYT
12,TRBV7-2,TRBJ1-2,ASSASGTGYGYT
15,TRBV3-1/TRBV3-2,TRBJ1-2,ASRPDRGYLPLWGYT
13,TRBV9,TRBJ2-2,ASSPRTGNTGELF
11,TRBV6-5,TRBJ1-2,ASSLVRGYGYT
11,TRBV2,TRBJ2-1,ASSEGQGNEQF
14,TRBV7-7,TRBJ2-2,ASSLTDRVNTGELF
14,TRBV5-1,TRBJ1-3,ASSLGGSSSGNTIY
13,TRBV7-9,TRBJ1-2,ASSFMQGADYGYT
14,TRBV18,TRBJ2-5,ASSPNAGTGQETQY
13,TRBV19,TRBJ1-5,ASSSRDRAKQPQH
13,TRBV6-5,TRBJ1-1,ASRYAPDRDTEAF
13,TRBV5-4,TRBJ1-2,ASSLERDRVPGYT
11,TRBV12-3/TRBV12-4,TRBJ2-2,ASSRTGPGELF
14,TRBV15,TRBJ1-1,ATSRQSPYRGTEAF
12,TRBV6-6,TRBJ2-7,ASSSGSTDYEQY
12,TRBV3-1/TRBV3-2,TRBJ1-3,ASSQHGSGNTIY
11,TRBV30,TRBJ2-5,AWRGLTWETQY
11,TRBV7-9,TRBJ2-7,ASSNNGVAEQY
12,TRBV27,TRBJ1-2,ASSPRQIVYGYT
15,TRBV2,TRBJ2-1,ASRATGTGRLYNEQF
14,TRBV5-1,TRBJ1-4,ASRHFQGARGEKLF
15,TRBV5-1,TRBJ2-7,ASSRQGQSQYSYEQY
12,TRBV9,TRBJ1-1,ASSVVGANTEAF
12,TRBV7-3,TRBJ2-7,ASSPGTPDYEQY